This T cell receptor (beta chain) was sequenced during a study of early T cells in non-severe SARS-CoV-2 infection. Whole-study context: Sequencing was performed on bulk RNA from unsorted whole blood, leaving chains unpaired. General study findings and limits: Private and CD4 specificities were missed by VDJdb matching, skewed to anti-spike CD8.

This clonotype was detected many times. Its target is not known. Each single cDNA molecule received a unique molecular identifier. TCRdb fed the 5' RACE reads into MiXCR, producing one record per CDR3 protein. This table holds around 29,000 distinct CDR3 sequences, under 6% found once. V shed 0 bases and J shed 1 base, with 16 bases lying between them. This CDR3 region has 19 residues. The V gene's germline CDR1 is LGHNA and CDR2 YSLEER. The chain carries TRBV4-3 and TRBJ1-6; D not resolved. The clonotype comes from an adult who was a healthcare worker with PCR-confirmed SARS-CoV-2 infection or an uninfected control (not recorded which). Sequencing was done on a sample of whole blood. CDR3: CASSQDRRDLASYNSPLHF. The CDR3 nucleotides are TGCGCCAGCAGCCAAGATCGGAGAGACCTCGCTTCCTATAATTCACCCCTCCACTTT.